This T cell receptor (beta chain) was recovered during a study of early T cells in non-severe SARS-CoV-2 infection. Across the whole study: Chains stayed unpaired after sequencing of bulk RNA from unsorted whole blood. Notes on the study in general: VDJdb matching favored anti-spike CD8 responses, missing private and CD4 specificities.

Details on this clonotype: Its matching antigen is unknown.

As part of library construction, unique molecular identifiers were attached to individual cDNA molecules. TCRdb used MiXCR to reprocess the 5' RACE reads, holding one entry per CDR3 protein. The top ten clones hold about 8.9% of a sample with about 49,000 distinct CDR3 sequences, approximately 12% of them seen once. The sample was whole blood. The receptor was isolated from an adult who was a healthcare worker with PCR-confirmed SARS-CoV-2 infection or an uninfected control (not recorded which).

CDR3 DNA sequence: TGTGCCAGCAGCGTCAACAGGCGTTCTCAAGAAAACACCATATATTTT. As protein: CASSVNRRSQENTIYF. The chain employs TRBV9 and TRBJ1-3, with D possibly TRBD1 on 5 matching bases. There are 16 residues in the CDR3. Germline V gives CDR1 SGDLS, CDR2 YYNGEE. Trimming took off 2 bases at V and 6 bases at J, with 18 bases between the two ends.